This T cell receptor (beta chain) was identified during a study of radiation and T cells in renal cell carcinoma (dated by TCRdb to the early 2020s). As for the study more broadly: In total, roughly 53 samples underwent TCR beta sequencing: some 25 tumors plus 27 peripheral blood samples. The last blood draw happened 4 weeks after radiation, timed to coincide with nephrectomy. Across all 53 samples, several million unique CDR3 nucleotide sequences encoding 2,658,974 unique CDR3 amino acid sequences were identified.

The paper as a whole reports these results and caveats: Because pretreatment tumor biopsies were not available, the study could not determine whether clonotypes were already present within the tumor at baseline. Because the trial had a single-armed design, the trial could not examine how radiation dose or scheduling affected the TCR repertoire. Dynamics of the blood repertoire were not tracked past 4 weeks after treatment. Top tumor clonotypes rose in blood from baseline to 2 weeks post-radiation, then contracted by 4 weeks, suggesting transient expansion of tumor-resident clones.

Following the manufacturer's recommendations, the immunoSEQ kit was used to generate TCR beta libraries from genomic DNA. Library preparation used a first multiplex PCR with proprietary primers, then a second PCR adding unique barcodes, with bead cleanups after each round. Each sample batch included a kit-provided positive control reaction and a negative control reaction. The final libraries were assessed on an Agilent 4200 TapeStation D1000 ScreenTape, pooled by volume, and quantified by qPCR. Sequencing was performed on an Illumina NextSeq500 with a MidOutput 150-cycle cartridge, and 156 Read1 and 15 Index1 cycles were run with kit custom primers. The pooled library was loaded at 0.85 to 1 pM, with a roughly 20% PhiX control spiked in. Per the source publication's procedure: Vendor-processed data were analyzed in R, with a clonotype defined as all T cells sharing the same CDR3 nucleotide sequence. In the clone abundance analyses, frequencies in each sample were normalized to that sample's 10,000 most abundant clones. Public T cell clones, averaging fewer than five per sample, were removed before analysis. Tumor-enriched and baseline blood-enriched clonotypes were defined by at least a 32-fold difference in abundance between compartments. A beta-binomial differential abundance model was used to identify clonotypes that were expanded or contracted between blood time points. The Baroni-Urbani and Buser coefficient was used to measure tumor-blood repertoire similarity, and groups were compared with two-tailed Wilcoxon tests in R. TCRdb's version of the immuneACCESS table is confined to in-frame rearrangements and falls short of the full clone set. An unresolved V gene accounts for under half of the shortfall where checked; the remainder is of unknown origin. V and J calls and clone size are as listed in that table; D and trimming were resolved from the DNA. Across this sample there are 150,000 or so clones, with about 87% seen only once. The ten biggest clones cover roughly 10% of the sample.

Taken with the paper, the label for time point translates to: blood 4 weeks post-SBRT, at nephrectomy. This specimen's treatment or condition label, interpreted: 15 Gy SBRT to primary tumor, nephrectomy 4 weeks later. Samples were obtained from a clinical trial, in which 15 Gy stereotactic body radiation therapy was delivered to primary renal cell carcinomas and nephrectomy was performed 4 weeks later. To follow tumor-enriched clonotypes, peripheral blood was collected serially from radiation-treated patients at baseline and again at 2 weeks and 4 weeks after SBRT. All patients had renal cell carcinoma with clear cell pathology. Genomic DNA for TCR sequencing was prepared using the QIAamp DNA Blood Mini Kit (Qiagen). Samples were included in the analyses only if all quality control checks were passed. In its sample, this clone was seen once. No antigen is known for it. Base qualities are not at hand, and no much larger clone is one base apart.

The sequences come from blood, collected from a patient whose treatment included radiotherapy and nephrectomy. The TCR comes from a woman aged 45-65 years with renal cell carcinoma.

The DNA reads TGTGCCAGCAGCATCCGAGCGGGGTTTCCCAATGAGCAGTTCTTC. This sequence encodes CASSIRAGFPNEQFF. This chain joins TRBV7-8 to TRBJ2-1; 7 bases in the middle match TRBD2. The cysteine opens and the phenylalanine closes a CDR3 of 15 amino acids. CDR3 DNA is the only sequence kept; it has 45 bases, read in frame from the first base. V is trimmed back by 5 bases and J by 6 bases, and the junction contains 10 bases that no gene match accounts for. The germline V gene yields SGHVS for CDR1 and FQNEAQ for CDR2.